This TCR beta chain was retrieved from a study of graft-versus-host responses after intestinal transplantation. Study-level information: Transplantation in recipients was multivisceral, liver-intestinal, or isolated intestinal. Recipients were all induced with anti-thymocyte globulin, then given tacrolimus and steroids for roughly 3 years.

This CDR3 is built from 15 residues. In germline, CDR1 is SGHTA, CDR2 FQGNSA. Trimming took off 2 bases at V and 2 bases at J, with 13 bases between the two ends. Only in-frame clones appear in the TCRdb table, and some are missing; sequencing was by immunoSEQ multiplex PCR. The data contain about 73,000 clones, around 87% of them singletons. Concerning this clone: Its antigen is still unknown.

Findings and caveats of the study: GvH clones detected in recipient marrow included some appearing first in ileum or blood.

The sequence was collected from a human donor who was the organ donor for an intestinal transplant. The V and J genes are TRBV7-2 and TRBJ2-7, with a tentative D call TRBD2 (5 bases). The source was unstimulated CD8+ T cells sorted from spleen or lymph node cells, collected before transplant. The CDR3 DNA is TGTGCCAGCAGCTTAACCAGCGGTCCGGCCTACGAGCAGTACGTC. Translation gives CASSLTSGPAYEQYV.